The 28 T cell receptor beta chains below all came from one sample that was sequenced in a study of blood T cell repertoires in COVID-19. Sequenced by immunoSEQ multiplex PCR; TCRdb stores in-frame clones only, minus some. In the table there are roughly 140,000 clones, around 87% of which are singletons. Input material: PBMCs or T cells enriched from blood (not recorded which). Receptors were obtained from a woman in her thirties with acute COVID-19.

The rearrangement uses TRBV5-4 and TRBJ2-2; D is possibly TRBD1 (6 bases). The CDR3 extends over 16 amino acids. The V gene lost 1 base and the J gene lost 0 bases, with 10 bases spanning the gap. Germline values: CDR1 SGHNT, CDR2 YYREEE (reference sequence). The CDR3, as DNA: TGTGCCAGCAGCTTGACGACAGGAACGAACACCGGGGAGCTGTTTTTT. Protein product: CASSLTTGTNTGELFF.

The rearrangement joins TRBV30 to TRBJ2-3; D uncertain. The CDR3 loop spans 16 amino acids. V dropped 3 bases and J dropped 0 bases, with 16 bases sitting between them. Germline V gives CDR1 GTSNPN, CDR2 SVGIG (reference sequence). The CDR3: CAWRAAGAVSTDTQYF. CDR3 DNA: TGTGCCTGGAGGGCCGCCGGTGCGGTAAGCACAGATACGCAGTATTTT.

The chain is built from TRBV27 and TRBJ1-5; D gene ambiguous. The CDR3 is 17 amino acids. Germline V CDR1 and CDR2: MNHEY, SMNVEV (reference sequence). V lost 5 bases to trimming and J lost 0 bases, with 17 bases between them. The CDR3 sequence: CASSKMTELYSNQPQHF. The CDR3 DNA reads TGTGCCAGCAGTAAAATGACGGAACTATATAGCAATCAGCCCCAGCATTTT.

J is TRBJ1-2 and V is TRBV6-2 or TRBV6-3; D call uncertain. Per germline, CDR1 MNHEY and CDR2 SVGEGT. The CDR3 loop spans 13 amino acids. The V and J ends lost 4 bases and 4 bases respectively, with 10 bases between them. The CDR3 sequence: CASSSGRGYGYTF. For the CDR3, the DNA is TGTGCCAGCAGTTCAGGTCGGGGCTATGGCTACACCTTC.

The rearrangement uses TRBV30 and TRBJ2-1, with D possibly being TRBD2 (5 bases). CDR1 and CDR2 (germline): GTSNPN, SVGIG (reference sequence). V was trimmed by 5 bases and J by 2 bases, leaving 10 bases between them. This CDR3 contains 13 residues. CDR3 nucleotides: TGTGCCTGGGCACCGGGAACCTACAATGAGCAGTTCTTC. This encodes CAWAPGTYNEQFF.

The chain is built from TRBV19 and TRBJ2-6, with D uncertain. The CDR3 spans 16 residues. Trimming removed 6 bases at V and 0 bases at J, with 12 bases between. The germline V gene has CDR1 LNHDA and CDR2 SQIVND (reference sequence). The DNA for the CDR3 is TGTGCCAGTAGGCCCCGAGCGTCCTCTGGGGCCAACGTCCTGACTTTC. Amino acid sequence: CASRPRASSGANVLTF.

CDR3 sequence reads: CASRWTGNTIYF. In nucleotides, the CDR3 is TGTGCCAGCAGGTGGACAGGGAACACCATATATTTT. The rearrangement links TRBV28 to TRBJ1-3; 8 nucleotides line up with TRBD1. V lost 6 bases to trimming and J lost 7 bases; unmatched junction nucleotides: 2. Germline CDR1 is MDHEN and CDR2 is SYDVKM. The CDR3 is 12 residues long.

This chain joins TRBV5-6 and TRBJ1-5, with 7 positions matching TRBD1. The CDR3 covers 15 residues. V trimming: 4 bases; J trimming: 1 base; junction bases outside the gene matches: 5. The germline V gene has CDR1 SGHDT and CDR2 YYEEEE. The CDR3 bases are TGTGCCAGCAGCCTAGGGGGCACGAGCAATCAGCCCCAGCATTTT. Residues: CASSLGGTSNQPQHF.

In this sample, this clone turned up a few times. V is TRBV10-3 and J is TRBJ1-5, with D unclear. The CDR3 runs 14 residues. The V and J ends lost 3 bases and 2 bases respectively, with 8 bases between them. CDR1 and CDR2 (germline): ENHRY, SYGVKD. The chain's CDR3 is CAISDVGGNQPQHF. Written as DNA, the CDR3 is TGTGCCATCAGTGATGTCGGGGGCAATCAGCCCCAGCATTTT.

This chain connects TRBV7-8 to TRBJ1-3, with no clear D. The V end lost 1 base, the J end lost 5 bases, and 15 bases lay between the germline ends. The CDR3 is made up of 16 amino acids. Germline-derived CDR1 and CDR2 are SGHVS and FQNEAQ. The CDR3 is CASSLVRVGGRNTIYF. DNA for the CDR3: TGTGCCAGCAGCTTAGTTCGGGTAGGCGGGAGAAACACCATATATTTT. The full variable domain, in which reference TRBV7-8 and TRBJ1-3 provide the parts outside the CDR3, is GAGVSQSPRYKVAKRGQDVALRCDPISGHVSLFWYQQALGQGPEFLTYFQNEAQLDKSGLPSDRFFAERPEGSVSTLKIQRTQQEDSAVYLCASSLVRVGGRNTIYFGEGSWLTVV.

This clone was seen a handful of times. The V call is TRBV9, the J call TRBJ1-4; 7 bases align to TRBD1. This CDR3 has 16 amino acids. CDR1 is SGDLS, CDR2 YYNGEE, per germline. V lost 3 bases, J lost 4 bases, and 9 bases stayed unmatched. The CDR3 DNA reads as TGTGCCAGCAGCGCCACAGGGGCAGGGTTTAATGAAAAACTGTTTTTT. Translation gives CASSATGAGFNEKLFF.

Concerning this clone: Other DNA sequences in the sample encode the same CDR3. The chain links TRBV9 to TRBJ1-3; D might be TRBD1 (6 bases). CDR1 is SGDLS and CDR2 is YYNGEE in the germline V gene. The CDR3 consists of 14 residues. V lost 3 bases to trimming and J lost 0 bases, with 7 bases between them. CDR3 protein: CASSATGSGNTIYF. CDR3 coding DNA: TGTGCCAGCAGCGCGACAGGCTCTGGAAACACCATATATTTT.

This sequence joins TRBV5-1 and TRBJ2-1; D may be TRBD1 (5 bases). The germline gives CDR1 SGHRS, CDR2 YFSETQ. The CDR3 has 16 residues. The V gene lost 0 bases and the J gene lost 5 bases, with 15 bases spanning the gap. This CDR3 is CASSLVVSGKNNEQFF. CDR3 nucleotides: TGCGCCAGCAGCTTGGTGGTGTCAGGGAAAAACAATGAGCAGTTCTTC.

This clone appeared a single time. The chain employs TRBV30 and TRBJ2-1, with D possibly matching TRBD1 (5 bases). The ends were cut back, 3 bases at V and 0 bases at J, with 12 bases in the middle. The CDR3 runs to 15 residues. Germline CDR1 reads GTSNPN; CDR2 reads SVGIG (reference sequence). The CDR3 region is CAWSLNRFSYNEQFF. The CDR3, as DNA: TGTGCCTGGAGCTTAAACAGGTTCTCCTACAATGAGCAGTTCTTC.

This rearrangement joins TRBV19 to TRBJ2-3, with D possibly TRBD2 on 6 matching bases. The CDR3 length is 15 residues. The V end lost 7 bases, the J end lost 2 bases, and 16 bases lay between the germline ends. Per the germline V gene, CDR1 is LNHDA and CDR2 is SQIVND (reference sequence). CDR3 protein: CASKRLADNTDTQYF. CDR3 coding DNA: TGTGCCAGTAAGCGGTTAGCGGATAACACAGATACGCAGTATTTT.

This clone occurred a few times. The chain employs TRBV2 and TRBJ1-5; D ambiguous. Germline V gene lookup returns CDR1 SNHLY and CDR2 FYNNEI. V lost 6 bases and J lost 7, with 16 bases in between. The CDR3 covers 14 residues. The CDR3 sequence is CASSQAAGRQPQHF. CDR3 in DNA: TGTGCCAGCAGCCAAGCGGCAGGCCGACAGCCCCAGCATTTT.

The chain employs TRBV7-8 and TRBJ2-1; D is perhaps TRBD1 (6 bases). Trimming took 2 bases from V and 7 from J, leaving 9 bases between them. Germline V gene sequence: CDR1 SGHVS, CDR2 FQNEAQ. The CDR3 sequence is 13 residues long. The CDR3, as DNA: TGTGCCAGCAGCTTAAGGCAGGGGAATGAGCAGTTCTTC. It translates to CASSLRQGNEQFF.

The rearrangement joins TRBV5-6 to TRBJ2-5; 7 bases fit TRBD2. Germline V gene lookup returns CDR1 SGHDT and CDR2 YYEEEE. CDR3 length: 19 amino acids. V gave up 0 bases and J gave up 0 bases; unmatched junction bases: 14. CDR3 sequence (DNA): TGTGCCAGCAGCTTGGATTTTGGGGCTAGCGGCAGGTACCAAGAGACCCAGTACTTC. Amino acids: CASSLDFGASGRYQETQYF. Based on the CDR3 plus reference TRBV5-6 and TRBJ2-5, the full variable domain is DAGVTQSPTHLIKTRGQQVTLRCSPKSGHDTVSWYQQALGQGPQFIFQYYEEEERQRGNFPDRFSGHQFPNYSSELNVNALLLGDSALYLCASSLDFGASGRYQETQYFGPGTRLLVL.

The chain combines TRBV19 with TRBJ1-1; D ambiguous. V lost 7 bases and J lost 4, with 16 bases in between. Per the germline V gene, CDR1 is LNHDA and CDR2 is SQIVND (reference sequence). This CDR3 is built from 14 residues. CDR3 loop: CASTRDVGITEAFF. In nucleotides, the CDR3 is TGTGCCAGTACGAGAGATGTTGGTATCACTGAAGCTTTCTTT.

The chain employs TRBV7-9 and TRBJ1-1; 7 bases align to TRBD1. The CDR3 spans 12 residues. Germline CDR1 reads SEHNR; CDR2 reads FQNEAQ (reference sequence). Trimming took 1 base from V and 10 from J; bases not matched to a gene: 3. DNA of the CDR3: TGTGCCAGCAGCTTAGAGGGGGCCGGAGCTTTCTTT. It translates to CASSLEGAGAFF.

CDR3 protein: CASDTYAGDTGELFF. CDR3 bases: TGTGCCTCGGATACCTATGCGGGGGACACCGGGGAGCTGTTTTTT. The chain employs TRBV30 and TRBJ2-2; 7 bases line up with TRBD2. The germline V gene encodes CDR1 GTSNPN and CDR2 SVGIG (reference sequence). The CDR3 is made up of 15 amino acids. V lost 7 bases to trimming and J lost 3 bases; unmatched junction nucleotides: 11.

This clone was seen only a few times. The chain carries TRBV18 and TRBJ1-2, with TRBD1 matching over 9 bases. The CDR3 is 15 amino acids. Germline V CDR1 and CDR2: KGHSH, LQKENI. V lost 3 bases, J lost 4 bases, and 6 bases stayed unmatched. The CDR3 sequence: CASSPRTGESYGYTF. CDR3 coding DNA: TGTGCCAGCTCACCGCGGACAGGGGAATCCTATGGCTACACCTTC. Complete variable domain (other parts from reference TRBV18 and TRBJ1-2): NAGVMQNPRHLVRRRGQEARLRCSPMKGHSHVYWYRQLPEEGLKFMVYLQKENIIDESGMPKERFSAEFPKEGPSILRIQQVVRGDSAAYFCASSPRTGESYGYTFGSGTRLTVV.

The chain couples TRBV28 to TRBJ2-1, with 7 bases aligning to TRBD1. In germline, CDR1 is MDHEN, CDR2 SYDVKM. After removal of 4 bases from V and 8 bases from J, the junction contained 8 bases not matched to a gene. This CDR3 has 14 residues. The CDR3 nucleotides read TGTGCCAGCAGTTCGCTGACAGGGCCGGATGAGCAGTTCTTC. It specifies CASSSLTGPDEQFF.

The gene calls are TRBV28 and TRBJ2-5; D uncertain. The V gene lost 6 bases and the J gene lost 5 bases, with 10 bases spanning the gap. The CDR3 is 12 amino acids. Germline V CDR1 and CDR2: MDHEN, SYDVKM. CDR3 protein: CASRDLGETQYF. The CDR3 coding sequence is TGTGCCAGCAGGGATCTCGGGGAGACCCAGTACTTC.

Of note for this clone: Within the sample, other DNA sequences also encode this same CDR3. The rearrangement links TRBV28 to TRBJ1-3; D might be TRBD1 (6 bases). This CDR3 comprises 15 residues. CDR1 and CDR2 from the germline V gene are MDHEN and SYDVKM. V was shortened by 3 bases and J by 1 base, with 10 bases between the two germline ends. The CDR3 here is CASSFPGDSGNTIYF. CDR3 nucleotide sequence: TGTGCCAGCAGTTTTCCAGGGGATTCTGGAAACACCATATATTTT.

The chain recombines TRBV4-1 with TRBJ1-1, with 7 bases identical to TRBD1. V dropped 4 bases and J dropped 0; count of bases not matched to a gene: 5. Looked up from germline, CDR1 is MGHRA and CDR2 is YSYEKL. This CDR3 spans 15 amino acids. CDR3 nucleotides: TGCGCCAGCAGCCGACCGGACAGGTTGAACACTGAAGCTTTCTTT. Amino acids: CASSRPDRLNTEAFF.

This clone has a single count. The rearrangement links TRBV18 to TRBJ2-3; TRBD1 aligns across 10 bases. CDR1 is KGHSH and CDR2 is LQKENI in the germline V gene. V gave up 3 bases and J gave up 1 base; unmatched junction bases: 10. There are 18 residues in the CDR3. DNA for the CDR3: TGTGCCAGCTCACCCCGTCGAGACAGGGGGCGCCGCACAGATACGCAGTATTTT. Amino acid sequence: CASSPRRDRGRRTDTQYF.

The chain combines TRBV25-1 with TRBJ2-1, with 8 bases that match TRBD2. The CDR3 runs to 15 residues. CDR1 is MGHDK and CDR2 is SYGVNS in the germline V gene. V was pared by 3 bases and J by 4 bases, with 5 bases of the junction left unmatched. CDR3 loop: CASSDPASGYNEQFF. Here the CDR3 DNA reads TGTGCCAGCAGTGACCCGGCTAGCGGGTACAATGAGCAGTTCTTC. Drawing the rest from reference TRBV25-1 and TRBJ2-1, the complete variable domain is EADIYQTPRYLVIGTGKKITLECSQTMGHDKMYWYQQDPGMELHLIHYSYGVNSTEKGDLSSESTVSRIRTEHFPLTLESARPSHTSQYLCASSDPASGYNEQFFGPGTRLTVL.